This TCR beta chain was recovered during a study of cytomegalovirus exposure and HLA in healthy donors. Background on the study: The same platform as the approximately 670 first-cohort repertoires was used for the 100 to 150 validation repertoires, a later analysis reported.

The method was immunoSEQ multiplex PCR; TCRdb's version includes in-frame clones alone and lacks a portion of them. The sample yields 78,000 or so clones, about 96% seen once. V shed 4 bases and J 3 bases; nucleotides not matched to a gene: 17. Germline values: CDR1 SGHAT, CDR2 FQNNGV. This CDR3 has 18 residues. Sequenced material: PBMCs. This receptor was taken from a man aged 18 to 30 in good health and CMV-seropositive. This chain connects TRBV11-2 to TRBJ1-2; 7 bases fit TRBD1. DNA of the CDR3: TGTGCCAGCAGCTCGATCCGGGACAGAATCGAATATTACTATGGCTACACCTTC. Protein product: CASSSIRDRIEYYYGYTF.